This is a list of T cell receptor beta chains from one sample in a study of T cells in Graves' hyperthyroidism and ophthalmopathy. MiXCR, applied by TCRdb to the multiplex PCR reads, yields one record per CDR3 protein. The sample lists about 480,000 distinct CDR3 sequences; roughly an eighth were seen once. What was sequenced was blood. All receptors derive from a woman aged 18-29 years with Graves' hyperthyroidism. The CDR3 runs from the conserved cysteine through the conserved F or W. D genes are given only for firm matches. Only some rows state a clone size, as once, few, many or a class for expanded clones.

D,V,size,J,CDR3,DNA
.,TRBV20-1,many,TRBJ2-1,CSARDHLLEQFF,TGCAGTGCTAGAGATCACCTCTTAGAGCAGTTCTTC
.,TRBV12-3/TRBV12-4,many,TRBJ1-1,CASRGRERVTEAFF,TGTGCCAGCAGGGGCAGGGAACGTGTCACTGAAGCTTTCTTT
TRBD2,TRBV6-2/TRBV6-3,few,TRBJ2-7,CASSYDRRSGRTDEQYF,TGTGCCAGCAGTTACGACCGGCGTAGCGGGAGGACCGACGAGCAGTACTTC
.,TRBV3-1,many,TRBJ2-3,CASSPELLATDTQYF,TGTGCCAGCAGCCCAGAACTTCTTGCCACAGATACGCAGTATTTT
.,TRBV19,.,TRBJ1-5,CASNGEGNQPQHF,TGTGCCAGTAATGGGGAGGGCAATCAGCCCCAGCATTTT
TRBD2,TRBV5-1,many,TRBJ2-1,CASVGTSGSNEQFF,TGCGCCAGCGTCGGGACTAGCGGGTCTAATGAGCAGTTCTTC
TRBD1,TRBV19,many,TRBJ1-1,CASRNRDRGKDTEAFF,TGTGCCAGTAGGAACCGGGACAGGGGGAAGGACACTGAAGCTTTCTTT
.,TRBV4-1,.,TRBJ1-3,CASSQEGRAGNTIYF,TGCGCCAGCAGCCAAGAGGGCAGAGCTGGAAACACCATATATTTT
.,TRBV19,many,TRBJ2-2,CASRRDAGELFF,TGTGCCAGTCGGCGGGATGCCGGGGAGCTGTTTTTT
.,TRBV12-3/TRBV12-4,few,TRBJ1-5,CASSLPGGPQHF,TGTGCCAGCAGTTTACCTGGGGGACCCCAGCATTTT
TRBD2,TRBV5-1,few,TRBJ2-1,CASSLGAGAGEQFF,TGCGCCAGCAGCTTAGGAGCGGGAGCGGGTGAGCAGTTCTTC
.,TRBV19,many,TRBJ1-4,CASRPGHNNEKLFF,TGTGCCAGTAGACCGGGACACAATAATGAAAAACTGTTTTTT
.,TRBV29-1,many,TRBJ2-5,CSVSGEYQETQYF,TGCAGCGTTTCGGGAGAGTACCAAGAGACCCAGTACTTC